This TCR beta chain appears in the sequencing data of a study of blood T cells in healthy people across ages. The V and J ends lost 3 bases and 3 bases respectively, with 9 bases between them. The CDR3 has 14 residues. CDR1 is SNHLY and CDR2 is FYNNEI in the germline V gene. Alongside a J-beta primer mix, a sample-barcoded 5' primer served in a second PCR lasting about 7 to 11 cycles. MiXCR, applied by TCRdb to the 5' RACE reads, yields one record per CDR3 protein. The sample yields hundreds of thousands of distinct CDR3 sequences, more than 40% seen once. This clonotype was detected many times. V is TRBV2 and J is TRBJ2-4; D is possibly TRBD1 or TRBD2 (6 bases each). The sequenced material came from blood. The receptor was derived from an older woman in good health. CDR3 sequence: CASSEEGVKNIQYF. In nucleotides, the CDR3 is TGTGCCAGCAGTGAGGAGGGGGTCAAAAACATTCAGTACTTC.